This TCR beta chain was observed in a study of CD8 T cells in Susac syndrome. Whole-study findings and limits: The study recognized that its TCR sequencing and HLA analysis covered a relatively small number of individuals.

V was shortened by 1 base and J by 0 bases, with 10 bases between the two germline ends. CDR1 is SQVTM, CDR2 ANQGSEA, per germline. The CDR3 is 14 residues long. Sequencing of TCR beta, carried out with a high-throughput approach, was applied to CD8+ and CD4+ T cells from the blood. Negative isolation yielded CD4+ and CD8+ T cells, and FACS enriched TEMRA cells. Notes on this clonotype: The target antigen is unknown.

The authors reverse transcribed roughly 0.5 to 1 ug RNA with random hexamers. The TCR beta CDR3 was amplified by immunoSEQ multiplex PCR across 54 Vbeta, 13 Jbeta. One entry per CDR3 protein, called by TCRdb with MiXCR from the immunoSEQ multiplex PCR reads. This sample has fewer than 250,000 distinct CDR3 sequences, with approximately 93% found just once. V and J are TRBV29-1 and TRBJ2-7; D ambiguous. The sequenced material came from CD4+ T cells from PBMCs. This sequence originates from a human donor in good health. CDR3 region: CSVEVGSLSYEQYF. CDR3 bases: TGCAGCGTTGAAGTGGGGTCCCTCTCCTACGAGCAGTACTTC.